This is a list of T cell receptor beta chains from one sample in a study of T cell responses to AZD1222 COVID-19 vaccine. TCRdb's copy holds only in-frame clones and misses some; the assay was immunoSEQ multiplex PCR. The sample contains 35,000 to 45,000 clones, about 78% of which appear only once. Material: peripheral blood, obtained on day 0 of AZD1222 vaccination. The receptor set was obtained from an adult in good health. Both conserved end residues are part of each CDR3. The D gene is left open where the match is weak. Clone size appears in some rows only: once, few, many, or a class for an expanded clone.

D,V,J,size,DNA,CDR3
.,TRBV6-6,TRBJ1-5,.,TGTGCCAGCAGTCCCCAGGAGGGATCGCTTCAGCCCCAGCATTTT,CASSPQEGSLQPQHF
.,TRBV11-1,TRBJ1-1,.,TGTGCCAGCAGCCACCAAACAGAGAACACTGAAGCTTTCTTT,CASSHQTENTEAFF
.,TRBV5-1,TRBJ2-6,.,TGCGCCAGCAGCTTAGCAGGAAACTCTGGGGCCAACGTCCTGACTTTC,CASSLAGNSGANVLTF
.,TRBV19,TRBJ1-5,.,TGTGCCAGTCAACAGGGTCGCAATCAGCCCCAGCATTTT,CASQQGRNQPQHF
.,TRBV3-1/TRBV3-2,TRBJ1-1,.,TGTGCCAGCAGCCGAAGCCAGGGGAACACTGAAGCTTTCTTT,CASSRSQGNTEAFF
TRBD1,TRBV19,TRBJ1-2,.,TGTGCCAGTAGTATAATCGGCGGGACAGGGGTCTATGGCTACACCTTC,CASSIIGGTGVYGYTF
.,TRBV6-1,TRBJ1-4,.,TGTGCCAGCCGCCGCGGCGCCTTTAATGAAAAACTGTTTTTT,CASRRGAFNEKLFF
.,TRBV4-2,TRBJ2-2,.,TGTGCCAGCAGCCAACTTTGGGACATCAACACCGGGGAGCTGTTTTTT,CASSQLWDINTGELFF
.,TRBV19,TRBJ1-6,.,TGTGCCAGTAGCCCAACCTCAGGGGCCCCTAGCTCCTATAATTCACCCCTCCACTTT,CASSPTSGAPSSYNSPLHF
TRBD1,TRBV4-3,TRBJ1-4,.,TGCGCCAGCAGCCAAGATCCGGGACAGGGTTTTGAAAAACTGTTTTTT,CASSQDPGQGFEKLFF
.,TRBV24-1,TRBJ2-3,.,TGTGCCACCAGTGATTTGGACGGACACGGCACAGATACGCAGTATTTT,CATSDLDGHGTDTQYF
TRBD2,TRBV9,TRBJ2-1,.,TGTGCCAGCAGCCGAGCGGGGCAGATGTACAATGAGCAGTTCTTC,CASSRAGQMYNEQFF
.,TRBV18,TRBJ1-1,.,TGTGCCAGCTCACCTCTGAGAAGGGGCACTGAAGCTTTCTTT,CASSPLRRGTEAFF
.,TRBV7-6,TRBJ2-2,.,TGTGCCAGCAGCTTGACCATTTGGAGGAACACCGGGGAGCTGTTTTTT,CASSLTIWRNTGELFF
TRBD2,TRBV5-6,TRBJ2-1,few,TGTGCCAGCAGCTTACTAGCGGGGCTCCGGAATGAGCAGTTCTTC,CASSLLAGLRNEQFF
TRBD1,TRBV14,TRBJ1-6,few,TGTGCCAGCAGCTCGAACAGGGGCGGTTCACCCCTCCACTTT,CASSSNRGGSPLHF
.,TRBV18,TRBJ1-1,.,TGTGCCAGCTCACCACCGTTGGGGATCGGATTAAGCACTGAAGCTTTCTTT,CASSPPLGIGLSTEAFF